This TCR gamma chain originates from a study of gamma-delta chains in newborns, infants, children. Study details: Polyclonal expansion of innate γδ T cells after birth follows microbial exposure.

TCRdb reapplied CATT to the reads. The repertoire holds roughly 2,500 gamma-chain clones, with more than 25% as singletons. The CDR3 runs 17 residues. Germline CDR1 reads GITISATS; CDR2 reads ISYDGTV (reference sequence). V shed 2 bases, J shed 0 bases, and the junction held 13 bases outside the gene matches. The clonotype comes from a child who was a newborn, infant or young child, either healthy, febrile or measles-vaccinated (not recorded which). The chain joins TRGV9 to TRGJ1 or TRGJ2. The sample taken for sequencing was blood. The CDR3 DNA sequence: TGTGCCTTGTGGGAGGCGCGCCCAACATGGAATTATTATAAGAAACTCTTT. Its protein product is CALWEARPTWNYYKKLF.